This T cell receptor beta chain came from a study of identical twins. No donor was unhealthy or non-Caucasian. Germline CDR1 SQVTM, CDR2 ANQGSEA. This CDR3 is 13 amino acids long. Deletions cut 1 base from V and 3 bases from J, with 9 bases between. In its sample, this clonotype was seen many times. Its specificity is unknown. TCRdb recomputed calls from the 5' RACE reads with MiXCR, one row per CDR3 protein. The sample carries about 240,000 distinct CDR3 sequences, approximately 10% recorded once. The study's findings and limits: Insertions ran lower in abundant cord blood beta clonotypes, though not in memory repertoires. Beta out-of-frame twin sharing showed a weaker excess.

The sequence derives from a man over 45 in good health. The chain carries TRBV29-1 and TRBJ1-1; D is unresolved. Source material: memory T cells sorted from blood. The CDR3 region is CSVEGSGHTEAFF. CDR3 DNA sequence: TGCAGCGTTGAAGGCTCTGGCCACACTGAAGCTTTCTTT.